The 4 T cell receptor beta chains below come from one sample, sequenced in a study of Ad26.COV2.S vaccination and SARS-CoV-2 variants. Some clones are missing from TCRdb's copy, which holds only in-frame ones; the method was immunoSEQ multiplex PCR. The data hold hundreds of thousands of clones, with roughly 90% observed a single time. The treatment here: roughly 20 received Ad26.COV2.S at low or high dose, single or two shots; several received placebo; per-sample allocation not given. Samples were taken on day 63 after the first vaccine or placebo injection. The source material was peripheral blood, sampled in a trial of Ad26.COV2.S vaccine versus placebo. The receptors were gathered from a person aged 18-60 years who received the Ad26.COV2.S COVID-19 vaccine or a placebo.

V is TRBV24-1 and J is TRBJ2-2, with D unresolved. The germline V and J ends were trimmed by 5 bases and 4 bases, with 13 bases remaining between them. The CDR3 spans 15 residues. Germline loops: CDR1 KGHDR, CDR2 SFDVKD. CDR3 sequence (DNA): TGTGCCACCAGTGGGCCGGAGTGGGGCACCGGGGAGCTGTTTTTT. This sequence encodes CATSGPEWGTGELFF.

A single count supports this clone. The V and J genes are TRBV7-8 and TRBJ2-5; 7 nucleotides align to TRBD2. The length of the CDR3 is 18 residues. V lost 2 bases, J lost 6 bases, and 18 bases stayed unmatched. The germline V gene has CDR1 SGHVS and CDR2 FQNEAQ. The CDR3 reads CASSLSFVREGFSQTQYF. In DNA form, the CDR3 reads TGTGCCAGCAGCTTATCTTTTGTGAGGGAGGGGTTTAGCCAGACCCAGTACTTC. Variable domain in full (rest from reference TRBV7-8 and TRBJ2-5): GAGVSQSPRYKVAKRGQDVALRCDPISGHVSLFWYQQALGQGPEFLTYFQNEAQLDKSGLPSDRFFAERPEGSVSTLKIQRTQQEDSAVYLCASSLSFVREGFSQTQYFGPGTRLLVL.

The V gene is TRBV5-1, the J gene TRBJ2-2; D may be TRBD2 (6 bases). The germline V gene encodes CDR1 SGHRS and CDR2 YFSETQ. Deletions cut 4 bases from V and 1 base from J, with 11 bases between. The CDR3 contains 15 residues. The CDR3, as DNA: TGCGCCAGCAGCCTAGCGACAAAGAACACCGGGGAGCTGTTTTTT. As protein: CASSLATKNTGELFF.

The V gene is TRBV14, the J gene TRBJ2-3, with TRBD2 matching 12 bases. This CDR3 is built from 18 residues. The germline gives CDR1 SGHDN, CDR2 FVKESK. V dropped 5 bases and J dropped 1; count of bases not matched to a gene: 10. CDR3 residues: CASSYRLAGARGTDTQYF. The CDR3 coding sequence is TGTGCCAGCAGCTACAGACTAGCGGGGGCGAGGGGCACAGATACGCAGTATTTT.